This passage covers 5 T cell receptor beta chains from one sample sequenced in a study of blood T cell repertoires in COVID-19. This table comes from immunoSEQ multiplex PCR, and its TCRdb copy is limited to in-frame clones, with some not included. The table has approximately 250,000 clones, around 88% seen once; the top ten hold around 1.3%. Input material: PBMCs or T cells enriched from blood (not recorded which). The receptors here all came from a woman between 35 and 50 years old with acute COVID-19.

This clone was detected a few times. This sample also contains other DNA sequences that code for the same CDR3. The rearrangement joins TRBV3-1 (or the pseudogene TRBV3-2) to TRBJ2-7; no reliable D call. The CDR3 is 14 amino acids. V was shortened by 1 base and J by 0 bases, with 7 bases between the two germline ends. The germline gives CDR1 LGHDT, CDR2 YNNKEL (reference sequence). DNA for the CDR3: TGTGCCAGCAGCCAAGGTGGCGGCTCCTACGAGCAGTACTTC. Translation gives CASSQGGGSYEQYF.

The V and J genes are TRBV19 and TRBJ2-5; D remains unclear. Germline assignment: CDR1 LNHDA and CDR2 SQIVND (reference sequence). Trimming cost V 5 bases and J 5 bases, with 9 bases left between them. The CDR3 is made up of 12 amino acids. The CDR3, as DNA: TGTGCCAGTAGTGCAGACGGGGAGACCCAGTACTTC. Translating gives CASSADGETQYF.

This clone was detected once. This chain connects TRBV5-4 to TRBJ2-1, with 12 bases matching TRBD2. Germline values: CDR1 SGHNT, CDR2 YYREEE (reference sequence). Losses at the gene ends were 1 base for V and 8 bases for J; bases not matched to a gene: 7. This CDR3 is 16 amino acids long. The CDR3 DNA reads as TGTGCCAGCAGCTTGCCTAGCGGGAGGGCCGACGATGAGCAGTTCTTC. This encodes CASSLPSGRADDEQFF. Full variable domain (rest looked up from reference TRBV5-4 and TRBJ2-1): ETGVTQSPTHLIKTRGQQVTLRCSSQSGHNTVSWYQQALGQGPQFIFQYYREEENGRGNFPPRFSGLQFPNYSSELNVNALELDDSALYLCASSLPSGRADDEQFFGPGTRLTVL.

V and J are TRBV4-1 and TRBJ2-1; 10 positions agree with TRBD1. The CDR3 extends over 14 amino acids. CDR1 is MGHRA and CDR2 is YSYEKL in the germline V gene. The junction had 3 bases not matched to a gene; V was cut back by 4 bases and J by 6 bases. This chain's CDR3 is CASSRGTGANEQFF. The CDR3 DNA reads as TGCGCCAGCAGCCGAGGGACAGGGGCCAATGAGCAGTTCTTC.

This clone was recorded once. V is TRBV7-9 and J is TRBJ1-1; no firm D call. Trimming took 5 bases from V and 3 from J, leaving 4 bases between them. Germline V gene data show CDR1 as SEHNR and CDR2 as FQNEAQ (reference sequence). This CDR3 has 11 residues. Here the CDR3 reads CASSTDTEAFF. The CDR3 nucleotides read TGTGCCAGCAGCACAGACACTGAAGCTTTCTTT. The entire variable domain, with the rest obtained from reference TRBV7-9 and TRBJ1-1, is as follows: DTGVSQNPRHKITKRGQNVTFRCDPISEHNRLYWYRQTLGQGPEFLTYFQNEAQLEKSRLLSDRFSAERPKGSFSTLEIQRTEQGDSAMYLCASSTDTEAFFGQGTRLTVV.